This T cell receptor (beta chain) was documented in a study of CD8 T cells in ankylosing spondylitis. Findings and limits, study-wide: Significant enrichment of disease-linked clones was reported in matched ankylosing spondylitis synovial fluid. Earlier reports found some motif variants in synovial fluid and blood in reactive arthritis. The study identified a TCR beta motif of under 10 highly homologous variants that appeared characteristic of ankylosing spondylitis blood.

Per germline, CDR1 SGDLS and CDR2 YYNGEE. The junction had 8 bases not matched to a gene; V was cut back by 4 bases and J by 0 bases. CDR3 length: 19 amino acids. This clonotype was observed a handful of times. Its antigen is unidentified. Quantitative 5'-RACE with molecular barcodes was used to make the TCR beta libraries. TCRdb processed the 5' RACE reads anew with MiXCR; each CDR3 protein has one entry. This sample has around 250,000 distinct CDR3 sequences, with approximately 20% found just once. The TCR comes from a male donor with ankylosing spondylitis or in good health (not recorded which). Material for sequencing was blood, either unsorted or a sorted T cell fraction (not recorded which). V gene TRBV9 combines with J gene TRBJ2-3; 16 positions agree with TRBD2. In DNA, the CDR3 is TGTGCCAGCAGCACTTCCGGGACTAGCGGGAGGGGGAGCACAGATACGCAGTATTTT. The encoded protein is CASSTSGTSGRGSTDTQYF.